Listed here are 19 T cell receptor beta chains from one sample, sequenced in a study of Graves' ophthalmopathy and Graves' hyperthyroidism. As the template, RNA transcripts were used to amplify TCR beta CDR3 regions. Amplification began with first-round RT-PCR using HTBI primers, then second-round multiplex PCR was performed. In TCRdb, the multiplex PCR reads were re-called with MiXCR into one record per CDR3 protein. The sample shows 900,000 to 1,200,000 distinct CDR3 sequences, about two fifths of them seen only once. Sequenced material: peripheral blood or thyroid tissue (not recorded which). These receptor sequences come from an adult man with Graves' hyperthyroidism.

Many counts were recorded for this clonotype. The genes are TRBV5-1 and TRBJ2-7; 7 bases are a match to TRBD1. The CDR3 is made up of 13 amino acids. Germline V gene sequence: CDR1 SGHRS, CDR2 YFSETQ. J lost 0 bases, V lost 6 bases, and 3 bases had no gene match. Here the CDR3 DNA reads TGCGCCAGCAAGGGGACAGCCTCCTACGAGCAGTACTTC. Translating gives CASKGTASYEQYF.

The sample holds a few counts of this clonotype. V and J are TRBV20-1 and TRBJ1-2; D might be TRBD1 (5 bases). Germline CDR1 is DFQATT and CDR2 is SNEGSKA (reference sequence). The CDR3 is 15 residues long. Trimming took off 1 base at V and 4 bases at J, with 16 bases between the two ends. CDR3 sequence: CSARGAGTVLYGYTF. DNA of the CDR3: TGCAGTGCTAGAGGCGCCGGGACGGTTCTCTATGGCTACACCTTC.

This clonotype was recorded at least ten times. CDR3 loop: CATSREDRGGANVLTF. The CDR3 DNA reads TGTGCCACCAGCAGGGAAGACAGAGGTGGGGCCAACGTCCTGACTTTC. V gene TRBV15 combines with J gene TRBJ2-6, with D tentatively TRBD1 (5 bases). This CDR3 spans 16 amino acids. Trimming took off 3 bases at V and 3 bases at J, with 12 bases between the two ends. The germline V gene encodes CDR1 LNHNV and CDR2 YYDKDF (reference sequence).

This clonotype was observed at least ten times. V gene TRBV6-5 combines with J gene TRBJ1-5; no clear D gene. CDR3 size: 14 residues. Germline V gene data show CDR1 as MNHEY and CDR2 as SVGAGI. The ends were cut back, 5 bases at V and 9 bases at J, with 17 bases in the middle. Written as DNA, the CDR3 is TGTGCCAGCAGTGAGGTTGAGGCAACGGGGCCCCAGCATTTT. It translates to CASSEVEATGPQHF.

This clonotype was seen at least ten times. The gene calls are TRBV29-1 and TRBJ1-5; D call uncertain. Trimming took 4 bases from V and 0 from J, leaving 13 bases between them. The CDR3 extends over 15 amino acids. Germline loops: CDR1 SQVTM, CDR2 ANQGSEA. The CDR3 is CSVVLTDYSNQPQHF. DNA for the CDR3: TGCAGCGTTGTATTAACAGATTATAGCAATCAGCCCCAGCATTTT.

The sample holds many counts of this clonotype. V is TRBV14 and J is TRBJ1-6, with 8 bases aligning to TRBD1. Unmatched junction bases numbered 7, after V lost 6 bases and J lost 9 bases. Germline V gene data show CDR1 as SGHDN and CDR2 as FVKESK. This CDR3 has 14 amino acids. CDR3 nucleotide sequence: TGTGCCAGCAGTCCCGGGACAGGCTTTTCACCCCTCCACTTT. Its protein is CASSPGTGFSPLHF.

This clonotype was recorded at least ten times. J is TRBJ2-7 and V is TRBV29-1, with TRBD2 matching over 11 bases. The CDR3 runs 13 residues. CDR1 is SQVTM, CDR2 ANQGSEA, per germline. V gave up 5 bases and J gave up 3 bases; unmatched junction bases: 3. CDR3 DNA sequence: TGCAGCGTTAGACTAGCGGGAAGCTACGAGCAGTACTTC. This sequence encodes CSVRLAGSYEQYF.

Many counts were recorded for this clonotype. This chain connects TRBV7-6 to TRBJ2-7; the match to TRBD1 covers 10 bases. CDR1 and CDR2 from the germline V gene are SGHVS and FNYEAQ. The CDR3 runs 15 residues. V was clipped by 5 bases and J by 4 bases; unmatched bases: 8. CDR3: CASSAAGTGEYEQYF. The CDR3 DNA sequence: TGTGCCAGCAGCGCGGCCGGGACAGGGGAGTACGAGCAGTACTTC.

In regard to this clonotype: Since a far larger clone is one base different, this is likely a read error. The chain combines TRBV7-3 with TRBJ2-5, with D perhaps TRBD1 or TRBD2 (6 bases each). V lost 6 bases, J lost 9 bases, and 11 bases lay in between. The germline V gene encodes CDR1 SGHTA and CDR2 FQGTGA. The CDR3 has 11 amino acids. The CDR3 loop reads CASREGEAQYF. CDR3 sequence (DNA): TGTGCCAGCAGAGAGGGGGAGGCCCAGTACTTC.

V is TRBV2 and J is TRBJ1-6; D is undetermined. Germline V gene data show CDR1 as SNHLY and CDR2 as FYNNEI. V gave up 6 bases and J gave up 7 bases, with 7 bases separating them. The CDR3 loop spans 12 amino acids. DNA of the CDR3: TGTGCCAGCAGGATCGAGAATTCACCCCTCCACTTT. As protein: CASRIENSPLHF.

This clonotype was seen only once. A read error may explain this, as a much larger clone is one base away. The rearrangement links TRBV5-1 to TRBJ2-5, with 10 bases lining up with TRBD1. With 4 bases clipped from V and 9 bases from J, the junction kept 12 bases outside the gene matches. Germline V gene sequence: CDR1 SGHRS, CDR2 YFSETQ. This CDR3 is built from 15 residues. The CDR3 region is CASSEPDRGPESQYF. In DNA, the CDR3 is TGCGCCAGCAGCGAACCTGACAGGGGGCCGGAGTCCCAGTACTTC.

This clonotype showed up just a few times. V is TRBV20-1 and J is TRBJ2-1, with TRBD2 matching 9 bases. The V gene's germline CDR1 is DFQATT and CDR2 SNEGSKA (reference sequence). With 7 bases clipped from V and 5 bases from J, the junction kept 6 bases outside the gene matches. CDR3 length: 13 residues. The CDR3 loop is CSGPSGTNNEQFF. The CDR3 DNA follows: TGCAGTGGTCCTAGCGGGACCAACAATGAGCAGTTCTTC.

The V call is TRBV11-2, the J call TRBJ2-3; D gene uncertain. The V end was cut by 7 bases, the J end by 4 bases, with 6 bases between. Germline CDR1 SGHAT, CDR2 FQNNGV. The CDR3 length is 11 residues. Here the CDR3 reads CASTVSDTQYF. The CDR3 nucleotides read TGTGCCAGCACGGTGTCAGATACGCAGTATTTT.

The gene calls are TRBV7-2 and TRBJ1-6, with D unclear. The length of the CDR3 is 13 residues. V was shortened by 4 bases and J by 8 bases, with 9 bases between the two germline ends. In germline, CDR1 is SGHTA, CDR2 FQGNSA. DNA of the CDR3: TGTGCCAGCAGCTCCCCTTTTGATTCACCCCTCCACTTT. Translated, it gives CASSSPFDSPLHF. Full variable domain (missing parts from reference TRBV7-2 and TRBJ1-6): GAGVSQSPSNKVTEKGKDVELRCDPISGHTALYWYRQSLGQGLEFLIYFQGNSAPDKSGLPSDRFSAERTGGSVSTLTIQRTQQEDSAVYLCASSSPFDSPLHFGNGTRLTVT.

This clonotype was seen many times. This chain uses TRBV4-1 with TRBJ2-5, with D possibly matching TRBD2 (6 bases). Trimming took 3 bases from V and 4 from J, leaving 18 bases between them. CDR1 and CDR2 from the germline V gene are MGHRA and YSYEKL. This CDR3 contains 16 residues. This CDR3 reads CASSHASRGGGETQYF. For the CDR3, the DNA is TGCGCCAGCAGCCACGCGTCACGGGGAGGAGGAGAGACCCAGTACTTC.

This clonotype showed up just a few times. The CDR3 loop is CASSLDAGGLIDTQYF. CDR3 sequence (DNA): TGTGCCAGCAGCTTAGACGCGGGGGGGCTCATAGATACGCAGTATTTT. The genes are TRBV11-2 and TRBJ2-3; 9 bases map to TRBD2. The germline V gene encodes CDR1 SGHAT and CDR2 FQNNGV. The CDR3 is 16 residues long. V shed 0 bases and J 5 bases; nucleotides not matched to a gene: 6.

This clonotype was detected many times. J is TRBJ1-5 and V is TRBV6-2 or TRBV6-3; D remains ambiguous. The CDR3 has 14 amino acids. Germline V CDR1 and CDR2: MNHEY, SVGEGT. V was trimmed by 6 bases and J by 0 bases, leaving 9 bases between them. CDR3 nucleotide sequence: TGTGCCAGCAGAGACAACTATAGCAATCAGCCCCAGCATTTT. Translating gives CASRDNYSNQPQHF.

This clonotype was found a few times. One end of the junction does not line up with germline, which may come from a read error. The genes are TRBV10-3 and TRBJ1-4; D gene unclear. From germline, CDR1 is ENHRY and CDR2 SYGVKD. This CDR3 has 13 residues. The CDR3 bases are TGTGCCAGCAGTTTAGGCCAGGACGAAAAACTGTTTTTT. Encoded protein: CASSLGQDEKLFF.

This clonotype was found a few times. The rearrangement links TRBV4-1 to TRBJ1-5; perhaps TRBD1 as D (5 bases). Germline loops: CDR1 MGHRA, CDR2 YSYEKL. Trimming took 0 bases from V and 4 from J, leaving 10 bases between them. The CDR3 covers 15 residues. The CDR3 coding sequence is TGCGCCAGCAGCCAAGATTGGGCAGGGAATCAGCCCCAGCATTTT. It codes for CASSQDWAGNQPQHF.